A single sample gave rise to the 5 T cell receptor beta chains below, sequenced in a study of blood T cell repertoires in COVID-19. Sequencing used immunoSEQ multiplex PCR; TCRdb keeps in-frame clones, though not all of them. The sample consists of roughly 79,000 clones, 70% to 90% of them appearing once. The specimen sequenced was peripheral blood. The source of these receptors is a woman older than 75 with active or convalescent COVID-19.

The table lists this clone with a count of one. The chain links TRBV28 to TRBJ1-2, with 7 positions matching TRBD1. Germline trimming cut 5 bases from V and 5 bases from J; bases unmatched to any gene: 14. In germline, CDR1 is MDHEN, CDR2 SYDVKM. The CDR3 runs to 16 residues. CDR3 nucleotide sequence: TGTGCCAGCAGTCTCAAATCCCAGACAGGGAGGTATGGCTACACCTTC. Translation gives CASSLKSQTGRYGYTF.

This clone showed up just once. The chain employs TRBV10-1 and TRBJ2-1; D is possibly TRBD2 (5 bases). CDR1 WNHNN and CDR2 SYGVQD come from the germline V gene (reference sequence). Trimming cost V 9 bases and J 0 bases, with 9 bases left between them. The CDR3 length is 13 residues. CDR3 in DNA: TGCGCCAGTAGCGCTAGCTCCTACAATGAGCAGTTCTTC. It specifies CASSASSYNEQFF.

The chain links TRBV7-9 to TRBJ1-6; 7 bases match TRBD1. Germline V gives CDR1 SEHNR, CDR2 FQNEAQ (reference sequence). This CDR3 comprises 15 residues. Trimming took 5 bases from V and 6 from J; bases not matched to a gene: 7. CDR3 DNA: TGTGCCAGCAGCCCCAGACAGGGAGGTAATTCACCCCTCCACTTT. Translated, it gives CASSPRQGGNSPLHF.

This clone was picked up a small number of times. The CDR3 bases are TGCGCCAGCAGCCAAGATCTATCACTCAATGAGCAGTTCTTC. It encodes CASSQDLSLNEQFF. This chain joins TRBV4-3 and TRBJ2-1; D ambiguous. The CDR3 is made up of 14 amino acids. CDR1 and CDR2 from the germline V gene are LGHNA and YSLEER. Trimming removed 0 bases at V and 6 bases at J, with 9 bases between.

This chain joins TRBV19 and TRBJ1-2; perhaps TRBD1 as D (5 bases). The CDR3 loop spans 13 amino acids. V was trimmed by 7 bases and J by 4 bases, leaving 13 bases between them. The germline gives CDR1 LNHDA, CDR2 SQIVND (reference sequence). The CDR3 protein is CASTSGGPYGYTF. The DNA of the CDR3 is TGTGCCAGTACCTCGGGGGGACCCTATGGCTACACCTTC.